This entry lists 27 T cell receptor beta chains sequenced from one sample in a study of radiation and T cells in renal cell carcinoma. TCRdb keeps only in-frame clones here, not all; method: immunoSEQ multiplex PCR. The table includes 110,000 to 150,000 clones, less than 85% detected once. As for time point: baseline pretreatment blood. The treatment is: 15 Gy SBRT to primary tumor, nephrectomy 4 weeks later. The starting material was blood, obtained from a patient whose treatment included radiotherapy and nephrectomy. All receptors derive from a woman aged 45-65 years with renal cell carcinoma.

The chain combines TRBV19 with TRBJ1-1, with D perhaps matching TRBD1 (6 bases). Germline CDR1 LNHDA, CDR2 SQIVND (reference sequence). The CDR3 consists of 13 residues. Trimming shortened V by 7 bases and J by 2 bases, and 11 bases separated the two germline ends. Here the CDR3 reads CASTRTVNTEAFF. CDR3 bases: TGTGCCAGTACCCGGACAGTCAACACTGAAGCTTTCTTT. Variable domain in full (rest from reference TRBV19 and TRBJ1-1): DGGITQSPKYLFRKEGQNVTLSCEQNLNHDAMYWYRQDPGQGLRLIYYSQIVNDFQKGDIAEGYSVSREKKESFPLTVTSAQKNPTAFYLCASTRTVNTEAFFGQGTRLTVV.

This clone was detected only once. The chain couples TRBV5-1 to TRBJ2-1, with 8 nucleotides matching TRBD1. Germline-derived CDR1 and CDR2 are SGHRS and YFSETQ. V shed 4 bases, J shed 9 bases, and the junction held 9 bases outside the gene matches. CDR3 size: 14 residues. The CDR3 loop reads CASSDGTGRSEQFF. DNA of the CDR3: TGCGCCAGCAGCGACGGGACAGGAAGGTCTGAGCAGTTCTTC.

The CDR3 coding sequence is TGTGCCAGCAGTTTATCGGGGGCAGGTCAGCCCCAGCATTTT. Amino acid sequence: CASSLSGAGQPQHF. The gene calls are TRBV28 and TRBJ1-5; D might be TRBD1 (6 bases). V was cut by 1 base and J by 6 bases, with 10 bases left in between. The germline gives CDR1 MDHEN, CDR2 SYDVKM. The length of the CDR3 is 14 residues.

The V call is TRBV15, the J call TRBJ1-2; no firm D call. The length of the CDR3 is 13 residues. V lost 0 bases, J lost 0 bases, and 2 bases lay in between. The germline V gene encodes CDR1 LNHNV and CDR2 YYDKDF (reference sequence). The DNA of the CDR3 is TGTGCCACCAGCAGAGATCCTAACTATGGCTACACCTTC. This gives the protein CATSRDPNYGYTF.

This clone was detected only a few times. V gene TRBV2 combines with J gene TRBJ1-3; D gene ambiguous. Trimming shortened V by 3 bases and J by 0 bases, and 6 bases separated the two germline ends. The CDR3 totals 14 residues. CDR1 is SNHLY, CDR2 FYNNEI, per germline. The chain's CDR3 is CASSEGISGNTIYF. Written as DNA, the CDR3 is TGTGCCAGCAGTGAGGGAATCTCTGGAAACACCATATATTTT.

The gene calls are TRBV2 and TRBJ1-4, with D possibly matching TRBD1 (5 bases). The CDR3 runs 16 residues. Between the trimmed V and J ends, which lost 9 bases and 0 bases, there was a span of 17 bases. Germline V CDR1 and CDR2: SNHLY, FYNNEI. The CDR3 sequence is CARGEEGSATNEKLFF. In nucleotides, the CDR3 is TGTGCCAGAGGGGAGGAAGGAAGTGCAACTAATGAAAAACTGTTTTTT.

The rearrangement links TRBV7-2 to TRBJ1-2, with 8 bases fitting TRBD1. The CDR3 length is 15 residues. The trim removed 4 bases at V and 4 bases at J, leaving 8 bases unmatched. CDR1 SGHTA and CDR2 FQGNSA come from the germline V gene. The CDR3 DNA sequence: TGTGCCAGCAGCTCTCCAGGGACAGGACTCTATGGCTACACCTTC. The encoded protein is CASSSPGTGLYGYTF.

The CDR3 loop is CASSQTRRETQYF. Written as DNA, the CDR3 is TGTGCCAGTAGTCAGACACGCCGAGAGACCCAGTACTTC. The V call is TRBV19, the J call TRBJ2-5; D is ambiguous. CDR3 length: 13 residues. The V and J ends lost 5 bases and 4 bases respectively, with 11 bases between them. Looked up from germline, CDR1 is LNHDA and CDR2 is SQIVND (reference sequence).

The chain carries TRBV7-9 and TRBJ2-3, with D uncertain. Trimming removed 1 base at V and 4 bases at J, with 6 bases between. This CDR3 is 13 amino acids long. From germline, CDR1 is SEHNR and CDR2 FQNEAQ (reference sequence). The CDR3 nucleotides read TGTGCCAGCAGCTTAGAAGGTCCAGATACGCAGTATTTT. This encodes CASSLEGPDTQYF.

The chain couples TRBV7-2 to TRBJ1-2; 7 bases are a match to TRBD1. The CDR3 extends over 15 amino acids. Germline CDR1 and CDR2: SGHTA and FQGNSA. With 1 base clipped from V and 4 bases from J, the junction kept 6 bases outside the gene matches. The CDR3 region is CASSLVPRTGYGYTF. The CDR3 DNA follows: TGTGCCAGCAGCTTAGTACCCAGGACAGGCTATGGCTACACCTTC.

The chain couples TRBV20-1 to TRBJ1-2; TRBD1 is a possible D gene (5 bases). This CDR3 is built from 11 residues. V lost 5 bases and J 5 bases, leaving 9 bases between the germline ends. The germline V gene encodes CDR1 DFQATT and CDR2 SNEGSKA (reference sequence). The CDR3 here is CSAYGGYGYTF. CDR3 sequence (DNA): TGCAGTGCTTATGGGGGGTATGGCTACACCTTC.

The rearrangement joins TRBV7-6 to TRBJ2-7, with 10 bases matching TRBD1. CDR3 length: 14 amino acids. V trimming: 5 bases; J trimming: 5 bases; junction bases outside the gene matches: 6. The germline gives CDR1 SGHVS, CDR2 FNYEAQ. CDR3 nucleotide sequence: TGTGCCAGCAGCCCCCGGACAGGGGGGAACGAGCAGTACTTC. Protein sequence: CASSPRTGGNEQYF. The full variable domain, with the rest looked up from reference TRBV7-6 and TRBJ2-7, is GAGVSQSPRYKVTKRGQDVALRCDPISGHVSLYWYRQALGQGPEFLTYFNYEAQQDKSGLPNDRFSAERPEGSISTLTIQRTEQRDSAMYRCASSPRTGGNEQYFGPGTRLTVT.

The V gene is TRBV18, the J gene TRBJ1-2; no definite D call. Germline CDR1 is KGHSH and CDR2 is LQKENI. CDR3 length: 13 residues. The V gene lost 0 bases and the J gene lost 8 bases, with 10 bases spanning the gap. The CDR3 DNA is TGTGCCAGCTCACCACCGCAAAGGGTGGGCTACACCTTC. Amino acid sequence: CASSPPQRVGYTF.

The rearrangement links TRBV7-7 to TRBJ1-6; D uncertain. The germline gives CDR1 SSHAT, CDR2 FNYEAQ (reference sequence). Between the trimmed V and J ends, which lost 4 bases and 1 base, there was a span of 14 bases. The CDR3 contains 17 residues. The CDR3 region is CASSWPKGRSYNSPLHF. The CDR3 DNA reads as TGTGCCAGCAGCTGGCCTAAGGGTAGATCCTATAATTCACCCCTCCACTTT.

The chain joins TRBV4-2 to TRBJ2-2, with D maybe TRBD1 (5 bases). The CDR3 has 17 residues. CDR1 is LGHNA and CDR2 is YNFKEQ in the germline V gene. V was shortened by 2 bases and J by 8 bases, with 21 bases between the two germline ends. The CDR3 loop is CASSQREGAKQMGELFF. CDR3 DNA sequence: TGTGCCAGCAGCCAAAGGGAAGGGGCCAAACAAATGGGGGAGCTGTTTTTT.

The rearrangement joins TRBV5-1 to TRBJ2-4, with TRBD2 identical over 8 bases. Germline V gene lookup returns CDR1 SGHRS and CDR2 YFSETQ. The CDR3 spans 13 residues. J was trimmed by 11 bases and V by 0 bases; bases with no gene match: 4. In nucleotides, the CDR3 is TGCGCCAGCAGCTTGGCCCGGACTAGCCTTCAGTACTTC. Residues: CASSLARTSLQYF.

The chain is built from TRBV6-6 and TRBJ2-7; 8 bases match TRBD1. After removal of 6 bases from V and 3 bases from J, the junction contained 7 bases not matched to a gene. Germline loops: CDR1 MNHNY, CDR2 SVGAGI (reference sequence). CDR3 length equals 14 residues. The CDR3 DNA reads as TGTGCCAGCAGCAGGGACAGGAGACTCTACGAGCAGTACTTC. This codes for CASSRDRRLYEQYF.

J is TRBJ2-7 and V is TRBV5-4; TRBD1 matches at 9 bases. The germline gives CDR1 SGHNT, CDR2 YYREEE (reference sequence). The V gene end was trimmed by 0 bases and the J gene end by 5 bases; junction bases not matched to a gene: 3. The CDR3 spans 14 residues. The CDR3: CASSLGTGVHEQYF. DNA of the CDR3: TGTGCCAGCAGCTTGGGGACAGGGGTCCACGAGCAGTACTTC.

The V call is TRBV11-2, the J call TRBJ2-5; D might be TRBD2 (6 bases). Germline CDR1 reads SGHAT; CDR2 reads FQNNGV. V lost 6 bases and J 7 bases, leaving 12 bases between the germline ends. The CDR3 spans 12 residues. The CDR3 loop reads CASRGGAGTQYF. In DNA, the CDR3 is TGTGCCAGCAGAGGCGGGGCCGGGACCCAGTACTTC.

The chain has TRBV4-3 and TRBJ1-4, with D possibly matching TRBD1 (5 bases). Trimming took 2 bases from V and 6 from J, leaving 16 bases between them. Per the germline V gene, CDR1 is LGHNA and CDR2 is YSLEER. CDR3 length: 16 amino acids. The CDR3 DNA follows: TGCGCCAGCAGCCAACAAACAGGCGTCACTGATGAAAAACTGTTTTTT. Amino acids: CASSQQTGVTDEKLFF.

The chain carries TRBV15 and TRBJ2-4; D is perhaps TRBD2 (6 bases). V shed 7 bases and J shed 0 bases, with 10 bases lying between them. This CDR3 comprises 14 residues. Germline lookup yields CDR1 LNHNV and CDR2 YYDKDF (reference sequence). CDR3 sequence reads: CATTGVLAKNIQYF. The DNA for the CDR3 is TGTGCCACCACGGGAGTACTAGCCAAAAACATTCAGTACTTC.

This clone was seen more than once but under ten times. CDR3 region: CASSVGLAGGILSTDTQYF. The CDR3 nucleotides read TGTGCCAGCAGCGTCGGACTAGCGGGGGGTATACTAAGCACAGATACGCAGTATTTT. The gene calls are TRBV9 and TRBJ2-3, with TRBD2 matching 14 bases. Losses at the gene ends were 2 bases for V and 0 bases for J; bases not matched to a gene: 8. Germline CDR1 is SGDLS and CDR2 is YYNGEE. CDR3 length: 19 amino acids.

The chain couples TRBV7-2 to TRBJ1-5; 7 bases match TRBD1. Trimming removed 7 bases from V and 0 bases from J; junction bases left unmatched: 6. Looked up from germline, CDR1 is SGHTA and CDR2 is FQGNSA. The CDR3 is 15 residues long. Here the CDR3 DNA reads TGTGCCAGCACCCGACAGGGTAGTAGCAATCAGCCCCAGCATTTT. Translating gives CASTRQGSSNQPQHF.

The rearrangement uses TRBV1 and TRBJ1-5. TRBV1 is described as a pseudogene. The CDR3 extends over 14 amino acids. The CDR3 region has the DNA TGCACCAGCAGCCCCCCCCGCGGGGATTGGCCCCAGCATTTT. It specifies CTSSPPRGDWPQHF.

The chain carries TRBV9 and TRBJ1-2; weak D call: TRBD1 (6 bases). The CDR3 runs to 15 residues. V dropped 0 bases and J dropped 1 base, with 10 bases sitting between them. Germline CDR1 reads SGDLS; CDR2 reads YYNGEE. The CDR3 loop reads CASSVGAGDNYGYTF. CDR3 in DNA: TGTGCCAGCAGCGTAGGGGCAGGGGATAACTATGGCTACACCTTC.

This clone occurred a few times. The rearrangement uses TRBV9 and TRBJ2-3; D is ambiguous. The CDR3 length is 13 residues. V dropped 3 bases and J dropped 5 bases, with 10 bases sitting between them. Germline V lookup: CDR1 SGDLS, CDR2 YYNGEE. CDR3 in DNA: TGTGCCAGCAGCGACCGGTGGGTAGATACGCAGTATTTT. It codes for CASSDRWVDTQYF.

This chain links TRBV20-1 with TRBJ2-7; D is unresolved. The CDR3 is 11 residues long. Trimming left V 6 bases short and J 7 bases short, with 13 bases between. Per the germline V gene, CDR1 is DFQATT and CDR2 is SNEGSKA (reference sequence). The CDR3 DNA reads TGCAGTGCCCCGGACGGGCGGGAGCAGTACTTC. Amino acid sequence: CSAPDGREQYF.